One T cell receptor (beta chain) is described in this entry. The same CDR3 arises from other DNA sequences in this sample as well. The entry originates in a study of blood T cell repertoires in COVID-19. Study context: There were acute and convalescent COVID-19 samples, and they came from the United States, Italy and Spain. T cells, B-cell-depleted T cells, or PBMCs provided the cDNA or gDNA that served as material.

This CDR3 contains 14 residues. Trimming took 1 base from V and 5 from J, leaving 9 bases between them. The V gene's germline CDR1 is MGHRA and CDR2 YSYEKL. Under the authors' procedure: Amplification of reference gene primers was used by the study to estimate nucleated cell counts. The table came from immunoSEQ multiplex PCR; TCRdb's copy has only in-frame clones and leaves some out. Clone size and V and J calls were adopted from that table, with D and trimming inferred from the DNA. The sample consists of over 90,000 clones, around 92% of them appearing once. The specimen sequenced was peripheral blood. This sequence originates from a man aged 18 to 29 with acute or convalescent COVID-19. The chain couples TRBV4-1 to TRBJ1-5, with D perhaps TRBD1 (5 bases). CDR3 amino acids: CASSQGGGDQPQHF. The DNA for the CDR3 is TGCGCCAGCAGCCAAGGAGGAGGGGATCAGCCCCAGCATTTT.